These 4 T cell receptor beta chains were all obtained from the same sample, sequenced in a study of T cell responses to AZD1222 COVID-19 vaccine. The table came from immunoSEQ multiplex PCR; TCRdb's copy has only in-frame clones and leaves some out. Of fewer than 150,000 clones in the sample, around 94% were seen once. Sequenced material: peripheral blood, taken 28 days after the second AZD1222 dose. Receptors were obtained from an adult who received the AZD1222 COVID-19 vaccine.

V usage is TRBV19 and J usage is TRBJ2-3; D might be TRBD2 (5 bases). The CDR3 runs to 14 residues. V lost 7 bases to trimming and J lost 0 bases, with 11 bases between them. The germline CDR1 and CDR2 sequences are LNHDA and SQIVND (reference sequence). The CDR3 DNA is TGTGCCAGTACGGCGGCGGGCAGCACAGATACGCAGTATTTT. Amino acids: CASTAAGSTDTQYF.

The rearrangement uses TRBV7-6 and TRBJ2-1, with a tentative D call TRBD2 (6 bases). CDR3 size: 15 residues. The ends were cut back, 2 bases at V and 0 bases at J, with 8 bases in the middle. Looked up from germline, CDR1 is SGHVS and CDR2 is FNYEAQ. The CDR3 protein is CASSLYSGSYNEQFF. The CDR3 nucleotides are TGTGCCAGCAGCTTATATAGCGGCTCCTACAATGAGCAGTTCTTC. Combining the CDR3 with reference TRBV7-6 and TRBJ2-1 gives the whole variable domain GAGVSQSPRYKVTKRGQDVALRCDPISGHVSLYWYRQALGQGPEFLTYFNYEAQQDKSGLPNDRFSAERPEGSISTLTIQRTEQRDSAMYRCASSLYSGSYNEQFFGPGTRLTVL.

The chain joins TRBV19 to TRBJ1-2; D might be TRBD1 (5 bases). Trimming removed 9 bases at V and 4 bases at J, with 12 bases between. The CDR3 has 12 amino acids. Per the germline V gene, CDR1 is LNHDA and CDR2 is SQIVND (reference sequence). The CDR3 loop reads CASSTASYGYTF. In nucleotides, the CDR3 is TGTGCCAGCTCGACAGCCAGCTATGGCTACACCTTC.

As for this clone: It is unclear where the CDR3 begins or ends on the DNA, so no DNA is shown, and the CDR3 is as TCRdb lists it. The genes are TRBV27 and TRBJ1-1. Germline V gives CDR1 MNHEY, CDR2 SMNVEV (reference sequence). The CDR3 is 15 amino acids in total, end residues counted. The CDR3: CASSTSGTVNTEAFF.